One T cell receptor beta chain is described in this entry. No antigen is known for it. Primers included in the PCR were 60 Vbeta and 13 Jbeta primers. Sequenced by immunoSEQ multiplex PCR; TCRdb stores in-frame clones only, minus some. The repertoire consists of around 200,000 clones, with 70% to 90% occurring once and the leading ten covering around 0.31%. The data stem from a study of cytomegalovirus exposure and HLA in healthy donors. Findings and limits, study-wide: In vitro assays verified that a few CMV-associated chains recognized CMV antigens specifically. The authors later found TCR association rates varying by HLA locus, with DRB1 most and HLA-C fewest.

Germline-derived CDR1 and CDR2 are LGHNT and FRNRAP. Trimming took 3 bases from V and 5 from J, leaving 10 bases between them. The CDR3 runs 14 residues. The sequenced material came from PBMCs. The clonotype comes from a woman aged 25 to 39 in good health and CMV-seronegative. The V gene is TRBV12-5, the J gene TRBJ2-2; D is undetermined. The CDR3 nucleotides read TGTGCTAGTGGTTTATCAGTCGCTACCGGGGAGCTGTTTTTT. It is translated as CASGLSVATGELFF.